The subject of this entry is one TCR beta chain. The treatment: oral pan-JAK inhibitor, 5-10 mg twice daily. The sample originates from a study of CD8+ T cells in alopecia areata. Sequencing relied on a cDNA template that was reverse transcribed from extracted RNA. Repertoires were generated with immunoSEQ multiplex PCR, while TCRdb's copy carries only in-frame clones and drops some. The table lists 180,000 or so clones, 51% of them singletons. The material sequenced was CD8+ T cells sorted from blood, taken at roughly week 52, from a patient treated with tofacitinib. This TCR derives from a human donor with alopecia areata.

The CDR3 nucleotides are TGTGCCAGCAGCGCGGTCCGGGGACAGGCGGCCTACAATGAGCAGTTCTTC. Residues: CASSAVRGQAAYNEQFF. The rearrangement uses TRBV9 and TRBJ2-1; TRBD1 matches 8 bases. Germline CDR1 is SGDLS and CDR2 is YYNGEE. Trimming took 3 bases from V and 2 from J; bases not matched to a gene: 10. The CDR3 length is 17 residues.